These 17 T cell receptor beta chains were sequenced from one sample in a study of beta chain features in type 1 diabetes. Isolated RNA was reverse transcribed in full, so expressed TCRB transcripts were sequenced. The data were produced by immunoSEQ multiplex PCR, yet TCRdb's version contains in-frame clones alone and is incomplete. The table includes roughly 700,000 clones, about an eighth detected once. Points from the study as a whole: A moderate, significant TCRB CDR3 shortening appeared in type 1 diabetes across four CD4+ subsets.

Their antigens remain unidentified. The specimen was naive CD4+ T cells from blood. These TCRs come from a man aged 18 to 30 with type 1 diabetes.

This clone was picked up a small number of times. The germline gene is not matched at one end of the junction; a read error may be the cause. The CDR3 protein is CASTLEGSPLNEQYF. The DNA of the CDR3 is TGTGCCAGCACCTTAGAGGGCAGCCCTCTCAACGAGCAGTACTTC. J is TRBJ2-7 and V is TRBV7-2; tentatively, D is TRBD2 (5 bases). Germline CDR1 is SGHTA and CDR2 is FQGNSA. The CDR3 consists of 15 residues.

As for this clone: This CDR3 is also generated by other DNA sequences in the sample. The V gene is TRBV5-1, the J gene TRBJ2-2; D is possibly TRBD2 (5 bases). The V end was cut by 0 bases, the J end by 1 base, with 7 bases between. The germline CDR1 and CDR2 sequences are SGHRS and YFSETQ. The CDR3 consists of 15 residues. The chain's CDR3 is CASSLDAGNTGELFF. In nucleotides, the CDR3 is TGCGCCAGCAGCTTGGATGCGGGGAACACCGGGGAGCTGTTTTTT.

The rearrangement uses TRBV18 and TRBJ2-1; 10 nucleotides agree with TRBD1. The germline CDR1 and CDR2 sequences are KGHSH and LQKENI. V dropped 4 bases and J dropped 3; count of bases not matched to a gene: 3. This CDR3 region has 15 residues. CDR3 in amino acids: CASSLGTGVYNEQFF. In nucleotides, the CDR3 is TGTGCCAGCTCACTGGGGACAGGGGTCTACAATGAGCAGTTCTTC.

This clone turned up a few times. CDR3: CASSSDPTDNEQFF. The CDR3 DNA is TGTGCCAGCAGCTCCGACCCGACAGACAATGAGCAGTTCTTC. The chain joins TRBV9 to TRBJ2-1; the D gene is possibly TRBD1 (5 bases). Germline V CDR1 and CDR2: SGDLS, YYNGEE. This CDR3 region has 14 residues. Trimming pared 4 bases from V and 5 bases from J, leaving 13 bases between.

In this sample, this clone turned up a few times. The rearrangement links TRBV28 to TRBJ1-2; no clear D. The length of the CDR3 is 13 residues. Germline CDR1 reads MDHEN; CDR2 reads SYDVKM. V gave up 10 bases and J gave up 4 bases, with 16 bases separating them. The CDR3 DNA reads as TGTGCCACTCCTTCACGGTCCGGCTATGGCTACACCTTC. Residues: CATPSRSGYGYTF.

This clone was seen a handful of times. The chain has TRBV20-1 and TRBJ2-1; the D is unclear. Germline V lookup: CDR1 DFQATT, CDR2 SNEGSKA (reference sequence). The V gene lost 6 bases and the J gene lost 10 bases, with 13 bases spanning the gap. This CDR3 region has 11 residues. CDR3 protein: CSAPSLGEQFF. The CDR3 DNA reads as TGCAGTGCCCCTAGTTTAGGCGAGCAGTTCTTC.

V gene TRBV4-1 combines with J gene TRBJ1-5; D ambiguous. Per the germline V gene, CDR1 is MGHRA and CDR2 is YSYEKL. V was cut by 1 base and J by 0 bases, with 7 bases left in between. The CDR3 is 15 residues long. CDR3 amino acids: CASSQVVNSNQPQHF. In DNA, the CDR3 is TGCGCCAGCAGCCAAGTTGTTAATAGCAATCAGCCCCAGCATTTT.

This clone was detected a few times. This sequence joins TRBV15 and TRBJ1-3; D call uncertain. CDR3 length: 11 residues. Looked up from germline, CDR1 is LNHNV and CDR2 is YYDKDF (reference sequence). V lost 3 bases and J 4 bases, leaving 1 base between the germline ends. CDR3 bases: TGTGCCACCAGCAGGGGAAACACCATATATTTT. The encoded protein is CATSRGNTIYF. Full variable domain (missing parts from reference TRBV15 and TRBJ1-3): DAMVIQNPRYQVTQFGKPVTLSCSQTLNHNVMYWYQQKSSQAPKLLFHYYDKDFNNEADTPDNFQSRRPNTSFCFLDIRSPGLGDTAMYLCATSRGNTIYFGEGSWLTVV.

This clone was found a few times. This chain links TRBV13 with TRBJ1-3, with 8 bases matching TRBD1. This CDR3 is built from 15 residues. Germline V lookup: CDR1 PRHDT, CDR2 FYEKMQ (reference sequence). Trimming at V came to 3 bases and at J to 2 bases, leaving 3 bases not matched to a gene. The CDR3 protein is CASSFTGGTGNTIYF. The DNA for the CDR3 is TGTGCCAGCAGCTTCACAGGGGGGACTGGAAACACCATATATTTT.

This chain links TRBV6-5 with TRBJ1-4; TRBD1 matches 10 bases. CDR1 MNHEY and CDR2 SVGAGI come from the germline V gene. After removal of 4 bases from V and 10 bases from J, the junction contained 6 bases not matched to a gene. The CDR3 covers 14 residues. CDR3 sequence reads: CASSSTDRGTKLFF. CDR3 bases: TGTGCCAGCAGTTCAACGGACAGGGGGACAAAACTGTTTTTT.

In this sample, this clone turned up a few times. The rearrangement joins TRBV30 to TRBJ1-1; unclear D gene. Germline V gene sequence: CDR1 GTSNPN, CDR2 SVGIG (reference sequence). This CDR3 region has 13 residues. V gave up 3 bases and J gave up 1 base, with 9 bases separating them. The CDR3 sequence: CAWSRAPNTEAFF. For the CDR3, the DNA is TGTGCCTGGAGCCGGGCACCGAACACTGAAGCTTTCTTT.

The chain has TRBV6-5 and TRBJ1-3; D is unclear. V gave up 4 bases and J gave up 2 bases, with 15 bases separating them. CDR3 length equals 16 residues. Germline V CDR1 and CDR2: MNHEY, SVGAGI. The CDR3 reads CASSFAAGRAGNTIYF. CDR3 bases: TGTGCCAGCAGTTTCGCAGCCGGGAGAGCTGGAAACACCATATATTTT.

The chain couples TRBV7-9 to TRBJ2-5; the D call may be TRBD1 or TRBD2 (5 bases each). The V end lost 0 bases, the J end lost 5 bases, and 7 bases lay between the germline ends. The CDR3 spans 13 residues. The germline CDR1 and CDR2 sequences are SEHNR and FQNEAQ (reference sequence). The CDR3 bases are TGTGCCAGCAGCTTAGCCGAGGGGGAGACCCAGTACTTC. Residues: CASSLAEGETQYF.

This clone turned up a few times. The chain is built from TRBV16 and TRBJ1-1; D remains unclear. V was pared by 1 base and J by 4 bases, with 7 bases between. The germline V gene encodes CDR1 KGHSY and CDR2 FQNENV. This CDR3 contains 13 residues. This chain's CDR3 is CASSQLYGTEAFF. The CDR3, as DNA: TGTGCCAGCAGCCAATTGTACGGCACTGAAGCTTTCTTT.

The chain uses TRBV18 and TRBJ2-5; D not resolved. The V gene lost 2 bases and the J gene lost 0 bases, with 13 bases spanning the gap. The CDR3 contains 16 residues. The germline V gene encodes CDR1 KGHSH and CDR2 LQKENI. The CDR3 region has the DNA TGTGCCAGCTCACCAGTCGCAGGTCTTTACCAAGAGACCCAGTACTTC. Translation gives CASSPVAGLYQETQYF.

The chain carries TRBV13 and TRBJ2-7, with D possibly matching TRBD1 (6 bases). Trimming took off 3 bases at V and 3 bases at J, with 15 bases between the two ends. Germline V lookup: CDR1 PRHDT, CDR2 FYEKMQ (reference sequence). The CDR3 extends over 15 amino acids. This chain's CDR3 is CASSFNTGDNYEQYF. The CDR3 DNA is TGTGCCAGCAGCTTCAACACCGGGGACAACTACGAGCAGTACTTC.

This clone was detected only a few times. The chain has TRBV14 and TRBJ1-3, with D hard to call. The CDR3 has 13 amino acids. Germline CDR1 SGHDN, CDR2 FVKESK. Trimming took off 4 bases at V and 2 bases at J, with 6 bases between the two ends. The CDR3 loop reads CASSPRAGNTIYF. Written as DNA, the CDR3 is TGTGCCAGCAGCCCTCGCGCTGGAAACACCATATATTTT.